This TCR beta chain was recovered during a study of blood T cell repertoires in COVID-19. Overall study context: Samples came from the United States, Italy and Spain, spanning acute and convalescent COVID-19.

Seattle's cohort entered during active infection and was followed longitudinally. In the original workflow: Amplification from reference gene primers served as the basis for estimated nucleated cell counts. The repertoire was sequenced with immunoSEQ multiplex PCR; TCRdb's copy has only in-frame clones and lacks some. The V and J calls and clone size come from that table; D and trimming were worked out from the DNA. Counted here are roughly 200,000 clones, over 75% occurring once; the ten biggest clones make up roughly a sixth. The CDR3 loop spans 15 amino acids. The germline V gene encodes CDR1 SGHNT and CDR2 YYREEE (reference sequence). The junction had 13 bases not matched to a gene; V was cut back by 4 bases and J by 11 bases.

The rearrangement links TRBV5-4 to TRBJ2-2, with 8 bases lining up with TRBD2. Sequencing was carried out using peripheral blood. This receptor was identified in a man aged 50 or older with COVID-19, enrolled during active disease. The CDR3 coding sequence is TGTGCCAGCAGCCCGGGGGGGACTGACGTGCGAGAGCTGTTTTTT. This sequence encodes CASSPGGTDVRELFF.